This TCR beta chain is drawn from a study of shared clonotypes between healthy human individuals. General study results and limits: Generally, naive subsets came out with larger estimated richness than memory subsets. Genetic and exposure-history diversity was limited by the few donors.

V gave up 3 bases and J gave up 7 bases; unmatched junction bases: 4. Germline V lookup: CDR1 SNHLY, CDR2 FYNNEI. This CDR3 has 15 residues. Across several immunoSEQ plates, the genomic DNA of each subset was split evenly. TCRdb's table, derived via immunoSEQ multiplex PCR, lists solely in-frame clones and lacks some. The data hold around 200,000 clones, with approximately 61% observed a single time. This clone was counted a few times. The antigen is not known. J is TRBJ1-4 and V is TRBV2; 11 nucleotides match TRBD1. Sequenced: memory CD4+ T cells sorted from blood. As to subset: CD45RA-negative fraction. The clonotype originates from a man aged 25 to 40 in good health. The CDR3 region is CASSDRGQGAEKLFF. The CDR3 DNA sequence: TGTGCCAGCAGTGATCGCGGACAGGGGGCTGAAAAACTGTTTTTT.